A single sample is the source of the 20 T cell receptor beta chains below, sequenced in a study of CD8+ T cells in alopecia areata. Following extraction, RNA underwent reverse transcription to cDNA, which served as the sequencing template. The method was immunoSEQ multiplex PCR; TCRdb's version includes in-frame clones alone and lacks a portion of them. The sample includes roughly 200,000 clones, approximately 62% of them seen just once. The source was CD4+ T cells sorted from blood, collected at week 0. These receptors were collected from a human donor with alopecia areata.

V usage is TRBV28 and J usage is TRBJ2-7, with D possibly called TRBD1 or TRBD2 (7 bases each). The CDR3 spans 13 residues. CDR1 is MDHEN and CDR2 is SYDVKM in the germline V gene. V shed 7 bases and J shed 6 bases, with 16 bases lying between them. CDR3 DNA sequence: TGTGCCAGCATCTCCAGGGGGAGGGCCGAGCAGTACTTC. Translation: CASISRGRAEQYF.

The chain joins TRBV2 to TRBJ2-3; possibly TRBD1 for D (7 bases). CDR1 and CDR2 (germline): SNHLY, FYNNEI. Trimming took off 7 bases at V and 2 bases at J, with 19 bases between the two ends. The CDR3 length is 16 residues. CDR3 in DNA: TGTGCCAGCACCAGGGGGGCTACTCCCCTCACAGATACGCAGTATTTT. It codes for CASTRGATPLTDTQYF.

This clone appeared a few times. The rearrangement links TRBV2 to TRBJ2-3; D remains unclear. V was shortened by 2 bases and J by 3 bases, with 15 bases between the two germline ends. The germline V gene has CDR1 SNHLY and CDR2 FYNNEI. This CDR3 spans 16 amino acids. The CDR3 is CASSETIPLMTDTQYF. In DNA, the CDR3 is TGTGCCAGCAGTGAAACGATCCCCCTGATGACAGATACGCAGTATTTT.

Worth noting for this clone: A junction boundary mismatches the germline segment, possibly from a read error. This sequence joins TRBV7-6 and TRBJ2-1; no clear D. The germline gives CDR1 SGHVS, CDR2 FNYEAQ. The CDR3 consists of 14 residues. CDR3: CASSLESSYNEQFF. The CDR3 nucleotides are TGTGCCAGCAGTTTAGAGTCCTCATACAATGAGCAGTTCTTC.

The chain recombines TRBV29-1 with TRBJ2-1, with 7 bases identical to TRBD2. The CDR3 extends over 13 amino acids. Unmatched junction bases numbered 4, after V lost 7 bases and J lost 1 base. Germline-derived CDR1 and CDR2 are SQVTM and ANQGSEA. CDR3 protein: CSASGRSYNEQFF. DNA of the CDR3: TGCAGCGCTAGCGGTAGGTCCTACAATGAGCAGTTCTTC.

This clone was seen a single time. Other DNA variants within this sample encode the same CDR3. The rearrangement joins TRBV30 to TRBJ1-2; 10 bases line up with TRBD1. The CDR3 totals 13 residues. CDR1 is GTSNPN and CDR2 is SVGIG in the germline V gene (reference sequence). V lost 2 bases to trimming and J lost 4 bases; unmatched junction nucleotides: 1. DNA for the CDR3: TGTGCCTGGAGTAGGACAGGGGGCTATGGCTACACCTTC. Its translation: CAWSRTGGYGYTF.

The V call is TRBV7-2, the J call TRBJ2-4; perhaps TRBD1 as D (5 bases). Germline V gene sequence: CDR1 SGHTA, CDR2 FQGNSA. V dropped 5 bases and J dropped 7 bases, with 9 bases sitting between them. There are 12 residues in the CDR3. CDR3 DNA: TGTGCCAGCAGCCACGCAGGGAACATTCAGTACTTC. Residues: CASSHAGNIQYF.

V and J are TRBV29-1 and TRBJ2-1; 8 bases fit TRBD1. This CDR3 comprises 15 residues. Germline V CDR1 and CDR2: SQVTM, ANQGSEA. The trim removed 6 bases at V and 5 bases at J, leaving 12 bases unmatched. This CDR3 is CSVDRGSGPNNEQFF. Written as DNA, the CDR3 is TGCAGCGTAGACAGGGGATCGGGCCCCAACAATGAGCAGTTCTTC.

This clone was observed a handful of times. This chain joins TRBV4-2 and TRBJ1-5, with TRBD1 identical over 7 bases. Trimming took 0 bases from V and 6 from J; bases not matched to a gene: 5. The CDR3 spans 15 residues. CDR1 and CDR2 from the germline V gene are LGHNA and YNFKEQ. CDR3 in DNA: TGTGCCAGCAGCCAAGATCCCAGGGGGGTTCAGCCCCAGCATTTT. Protein: CASSQDPRGVQPQHF.

This clone showed up just a few times. The rearrangement uses TRBV25-1 and TRBJ1-1; D may be TRBD1 (5 bases). V gave up 6 bases and J gave up 5 bases, with 13 bases separating them. CDR3 size: 13 residues. Germline V gives CDR1 MGHDK, CDR2 SYGVNS. The CDR3 region has the DNA TGTGCCAGCAGAGTCGGGGGGGAGACTGAAGCTTTCTTT. It codes for CASRVGGETEAFF. Filled out from reference TRBV25-1 and TRBJ1-1, the complete variable domain reads EADIYQTPRYLVIGTGKKITLECSQTMGHDKMYWYQQDPGMELHLIHYSYGVNSTEKGDLSSESTVSRIRTEHFPLTLESARPSHTSQYLCASRVGGETEAFFGQGTRLTVV.

The J gene is TRBJ1-6, the V gene TRBV27; D gene uncertain. CDR1 and CDR2 (germline): MNHEY, SMNVEV (reference sequence). CDR3 length: 17 amino acids. Between the trimmed V and J ends, which lost 5 bases and 0 bases, there was a span of 14 bases. The CDR3, as DNA: TGTGCCAGCAGTCCATCTGCGGGGAGCTCCTATAATTCACCCCTCCACTTT. Its translation: CASSPSAGSSYNSPLHF.

This chain uses TRBV29-1 with TRBJ1-2, with D perhaps TRBD1 (6 bases). The V gene lost 7 bases and the J gene lost 3 bases, with 15 bases spanning the gap. Germline CDR1 reads SQVTM; CDR2 reads ANQGSEA. The CDR3 has 13 residues. The CDR3 region is CSAALGGYYGYTF. The CDR3 DNA is TGCAGCGCCGCCCTAGGGGGGTACTATGGCTACACCTTC. Filled out from reference TRBV29-1 and TRBJ1-2, the complete variable domain reads SAVISQKPSRDICQRGTSLTIQCQVDSQVTMMFWYRQQPGQSLTLIATANQGSEATYESGFVIDKFPISRPNLTFSTLTVSNMSPEDSSIYLCSAALGGYYGYTFGSGTRLTVV.

This clone was detected only a few times. The gene calls are TRBV6-5 and TRBJ2-1; D is possibly TRBD1 (6 bases). CDR1 and CDR2 from the germline V gene are MNHEY and SVGAGI. V lost 6 bases, J lost 12 bases, and 15 bases lay in between. This CDR3 has 12 amino acids. The CDR3 reads CASSYNRERQFF. For the CDR3, the DNA is TGTGCCAGCAGCTATAACAGGGAACGGCAGTTCTTC.

This clone was seen more than once but under ten times. This chain uses TRBV5-6 with TRBJ2-3, with a tentative D call TRBD1 (6 bases). Germline V CDR1 and CDR2: SGHDT, YYEEEE. V was clipped by 0 bases and J by 2 bases, with 10 bases between them. This CDR3 is built from 15 residues. CDR3 bases: TGTGCCAGCAGCTTGGAGGTGGGACACACAGATACGCAGTATTTT. Protein: CASSLEVGHTDTQYF.

This clone was recorded only once. The gene calls are TRBV25-1 and TRBJ2-3; no clear D. Germline CDR1 is MGHDK and CDR2 is SYGVNS. The germline V and J ends were trimmed by 3 bases and 0 bases, with 1 base remaining between them. The CDR3 covers 12 residues. In nucleotides, the CDR3 is TGTGCCAGCAGTGACAGCACAGATACGCAGTATTTT. Translating gives CASSDSTDTQYF.

This clone was counted at least ten times. At the DNA level, this CDR3 is encoded by other sequences in the same sample as well. The J gene is TRBJ2-2, the V gene TRBV12-5; D gene ambiguous. The CDR3 is 13 residues long. Between the trimmed V and J ends, which lost 6 bases and 2 bases, there was a span of 7 bases. CDR1 is LGHNT, CDR2 FRNRAP, per germline. The CDR3 spells CASGRDNTGELFF. In nucleotides, the CDR3 is TGTGCTAGTGGCCGTGACAACACCGGGGAGCTGTTTTTT. The variable domain in full, completed from reference TRBV12-5 and TRBJ2-2, reads DARVTQTPRHKVTEMGQEVTMRCQPILGHNTVFWYRQTMMQGLELLAYFRNRAPLDDSGMPKDRFSAEMPDATLATLKIQPSEPRDSAVYFCASGRDNTGELFFGEGSRLTVL.

This clone appeared a few times. V gene TRBV29-1 combines with J gene TRBJ2-3; 8 nucleotides line up with TRBD2. J gave up 11 bases and V 0 bases, and 13 bases lay outside the gene matches. Germline CDR1 SQVTM, CDR2 ANQGSEA. The CDR3 runs to 15 residues. CDR3 in amino acids: CSVEEMIGGGPMQYF. The CDR3 DNA follows: TGCAGCGTTGAAGAGATGATCGGCGGGGGGCCAATGCAGTATTTT.

The chain recombines TRBV4-1 with TRBJ1-5; D may be TRBD1 (5 bases). This CDR3 is built from 15 residues. Germline V gives CDR1 MGHRA, CDR2 YSYEKL. V was trimmed by 2 bases and J by 0 bases, leaving 8 bases between them. The CDR3 protein is CASSQRDGSNQPQHF. CDR3 coding DNA: TGCGCCAGCAGCCAACGGGACGGTAGCAATCAGCCCCAGCATTTT.

This clone has only a few counts. The V call is TRBV10-3, the J call TRBJ2-1; either TRBD1 or TRBD2 may fit D (5 bases each). CDR1 is ENHRY and CDR2 is SYGVKD in the germline V gene. Trimming pared 8 bases from V and 9 bases from J, leaving 14 bases between. The CDR3 has 12 amino acids. CDR3 residues: CAIRGDFSEQFF. CDR3 nucleotide sequence: TGTGCCATCCGGGGCGACTTTAGTGAGCAGTTCTTC.

The V call is TRBV9, the J call TRBJ2-1; possibly TRBD1 for D (6 bases). CDR1 and CDR2 (germline): SGDLS, YYNGEE. V lost 0 bases and J 6 bases, leaving 13 bases between the germline ends. The CDR3 has 15 residues. CDR3 amino acids: CASSVDGTRINEQFF. Here the CDR3 DNA reads TGTGCCAGCAGCGTAGATGGGACAAGAATCAATGAGCAGTTCTTC.